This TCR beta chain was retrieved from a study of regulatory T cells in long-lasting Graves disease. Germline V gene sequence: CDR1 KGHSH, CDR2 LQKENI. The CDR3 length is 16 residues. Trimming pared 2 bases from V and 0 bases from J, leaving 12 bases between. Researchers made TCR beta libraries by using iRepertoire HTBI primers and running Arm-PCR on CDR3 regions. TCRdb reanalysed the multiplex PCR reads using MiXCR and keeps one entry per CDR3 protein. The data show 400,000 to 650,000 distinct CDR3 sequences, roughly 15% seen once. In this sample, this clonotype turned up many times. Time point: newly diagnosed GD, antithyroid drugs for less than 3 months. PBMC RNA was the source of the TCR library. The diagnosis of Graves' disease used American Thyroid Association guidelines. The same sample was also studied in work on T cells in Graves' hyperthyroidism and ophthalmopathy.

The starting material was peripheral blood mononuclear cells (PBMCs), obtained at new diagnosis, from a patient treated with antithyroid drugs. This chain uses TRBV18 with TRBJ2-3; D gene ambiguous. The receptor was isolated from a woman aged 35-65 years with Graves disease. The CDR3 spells CASSPVLRASTDTQYF. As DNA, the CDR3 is TGTGCCAGCTCACCAGTACTTAGGGCTAGCACAGATACGCAGTATTTT.